This T cell receptor beta chain was captured by sequencing in a study of human T cells and chemical hapten exposure. Across the whole study: Patch tests containing 0.01% DPC, applied to the upper back, were read at 6 days.

CDR3 size: 11 residues. Germline V gene sequence: CDR1 MDHEN, CDR2 SYDVKM. V lost 7 bases and J lost 2, with 5 bases in between. This clonotype was recorded many times. Time point of the sample: patch test 2, 6 weeks after DPC sensitization. Treatment denoted: therapeutic diphenylcyclopropenone sensitization with weekly scalp DPC. TCRdb reanalysed the RACE reads using MiXCR and keeps one entry per CDR3 protein. The sample has nearly 55,000 distinct CDR3 sequences; 7.5% to 10% are singletons. The specimen comprised whole blood, sampled in connection with sensitization to the hapten diphenylcyclopropenone (DPC). The receptor was derived from a woman aged 50 to 65 with alopecia areata. Some clones in this sample may be carry-over from other donors' samples. The chain links TRBV28 to TRBJ1-2; D is unclear. The CDR3 nucleotides are TGTGCCAGCACCTCCAACTATGGCTACACCTTC. It encodes CASTSNYGYTF.